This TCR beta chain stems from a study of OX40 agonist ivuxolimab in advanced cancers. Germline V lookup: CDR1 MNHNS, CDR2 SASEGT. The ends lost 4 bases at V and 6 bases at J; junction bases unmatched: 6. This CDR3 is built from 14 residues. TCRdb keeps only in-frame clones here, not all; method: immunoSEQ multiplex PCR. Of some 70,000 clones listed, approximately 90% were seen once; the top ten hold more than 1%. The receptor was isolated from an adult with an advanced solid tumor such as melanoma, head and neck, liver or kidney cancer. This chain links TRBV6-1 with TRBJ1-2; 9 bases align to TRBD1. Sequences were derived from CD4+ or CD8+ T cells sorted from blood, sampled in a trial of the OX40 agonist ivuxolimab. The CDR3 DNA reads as TGTGCCAGCAGTGGAAGACAGGGGGACGATGGCTACACCTTC. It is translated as CASSGRQGDDGYTF.